Listed below are T cell receptor beta chains from one sample, sequenced in a study of blood T cell repertoires in COVID-19. The protocol was immunoSEQ multiplex PCR, while the TCRdb copy is restricted to in-frame clones and leaves out a portion. Of over 200,000 clones in the sample, 75% to 85% were seen once. Specimen: PBMCs or T cells enriched from blood (not recorded which). Receptor source: a man in his forties who had recovered from COVID-19. Both conserved end residues are part of each CDR3. Each record gives: D gene, clone size, J gene, V gene, CDR3 protein, CDR3 DNA. D genes are given only for firm matches. Clone size is stated in some rows and not others, as once, few, many or a class when expanded.

- | - | TRBJ2-1 | TRBV12-3/TRBV12-4 | CASSFWSEQFF | TGTGCCAGCAGTTTTTGGAGTGAGCAGTTCTTC
- | - | TRBJ1-1 | TRBV2 | CASKTGFNTEAFF | TGTGCCAGTAAGACAGGCTTCAACACTGAAGCTTTCTTT
TRBD2 | - | TRBJ2-5 | TRBV12-3/TRBV12-4 | CASSSGGWTQYF | TGTGCCAGCAGTTCGGGGGGGTGGACCCAGTACTTC
TRBD2 | - | TRBJ2-7 | TRBV4-1 | CASSQDHANRGGALGEQYF | TGCGCCAGCAGCCAAGATCATGCTAATCGCGGGGGGGCCTTGGGCGAGCAGTACTTC
TRBD1 | - | TRBJ1-6 | TRBV6-5 | CASSPGQGVNSPLHF | TGTGCCAGCAGTCCGGGACAGGGCGTGAATTCACCCCTCCACTTT
TRBD2 | - | TRBJ2-7 | TRBV9 | CASSVDSSGRVRGEQYF | TGTGCCAGCAGCGTAGATTCTAGCGGGAGGGTCCGAGGCGAGCAGTACTTC
TRBD1 | - | TRBJ1-1 | TRBV11-2 | CASSLPAGTAITEAFF | TGTGCCAGCAGCTTGCCCGCCGGGACAGCGATCACTGAAGCTTTCTTT
- | - | TRBJ1-5 | TRBV3-1/TRBV3-2 | CASSPILNSNQPQHF | TGTGCCAGCAGCCCGATACTAAATAGCAATCAGCCCCAGCATTTT
TRBD1 | - | TRBJ1-2 | TRBV19 | CASSMDRGQYGYTF | TGTGCCAGTAGTATGGACAGGGGACAATATGGCTACACCTTC
TRBD1 | once | TRBJ2-1 | TRBV7-2 | CASSPKGTGSNEQFF | TGTGCCAGCAGCCCTAAAGGGACAGGATCCAATGAGCAGTTCTTC
- | - | TRBJ2-1 | TRBV9 | CASSAPGSPYNEQFF | TGTGCCAGCAGCGCCCCAGGGTCCCCCTACAATGAGCAGTTCTTC
TRBD2 | - | TRBJ2-5 | TRBV9 | CASSVSGSIVETQYF | TGTGCCAGCAGCGTTAGCGGGAGTATAGTCGAGACCCAGTACTTC
- | - | TRBJ2-7 | TRBV19 | CASSKGQIYEQYF | TGTGCCAGTAGTAAAGGACAAATCTACGAGCAGTACTTC
TRBD1 | - | TRBJ2-1 | TRBV18 | CASSPGQGIYNEQFF | TGTGCCAGCTCACCAGGACAGGGGATATACAATGAGCAGTTCTTC
TRBD2 | once | TRBJ2-1 | TRBV3-1/TRBV3-2 | CASSLLAGPYNEQFF | TGTGCCAGCAGCCTACTAGCGGGCCCCTACAATGAGCAGTTCTTC
- | - | TRBJ1-1 | TRBV7-8 | CASSLGLVGAEAFF | TGTGCCAGCAGCTTAGGTTTAGTGGGCGCTGAAGCTTTCTTT
- | - | TRBJ2-1 | TRBV5-4 | CASSLTAGGLNEQFF | TGTGCCAGCAGCTTGACCGCCGGGGGTCTCAATGAGCAGTTCTTC
- | - | TRBJ1-5 | TRBV5-6 | CASSLGAKYQPQHF | TGTGCCAGCAGCTTGGGAGCGAAATATCAGCCCCAGCATTTT
TRBD2 | once | TRBJ2-1 | TRBV5-5 | CASGSGAGSYNEQFF | TGTGCCAGCGGCAGCGGGGCCGGCTCCTACAATGAGCAGTTCTTC
- | - | TRBJ1-4 | TRBV7-6 | CASSRQPTNEKLFF | TGTGCCAGCAGCCGACAGCCAACTAATGAAAAACTGTTTTTT
- | - | TRBJ1-5 | TRBV10-3 | CAISESWGTSNQPQHF | TGTGCCATCAGTGAGTCGTGGGGCACAAGCAATCAGCCCCAGCATTTT
TRBD1 | - | TRBJ1-1 | TRBV10-2 | CASSESIRGAAFF | TGCGCCAGCAGTGAGTCGATCAGGGGGGCAGCTTTCTTT
- | once | TRBJ1-6 | TRBV12-5 | CASGLDLYSPLHF | TGTGCTAGTGGTTTGGACCTATACTCACCCCTCCACTTT
TRBD1 | - | TRBJ1-2 | TRBV2 | CASRPLGQGNYGYTF | TGTGCCAGCAGACCCCTCGGACAGGGGAACTATGGCTACACCTTC
TRBD1 | - | TRBJ2-1 | TRBV18 | CASSPGQGSLNEQFF | TGTGCCAGCTCCCCGGGACAGGGCTCCCTTAATGAGCAGTTCTTC
- | - | TRBJ2-1 | TRBV11-1 | CASSRRFIYNEQFF | TGTGCCAGCAGTCGGCGGTTCATTTACAATGAGCAGTTCTTC
- | few | TRBJ1-2 | TRBV11-2 | CASSPAFGGPNYGYTF | TGTGCCAGCAGCCCAGCGTTTGGGGGCCCTAACTATGGCTACACCTTC
TRBD2 | - | TRBJ2-1 | TRBV6-5 | CASRDSGNYGEQFF | TGTGCCAGCAGAGACAGCGGGAACTACGGTGAGCAGTTCTTC
- | - | TRBJ1-1 | TRBV18 | CASSPMWANEAFF | TGTGCCAGCTCACCCATGTGGGCAAATGAAGCTTTCTTT
TRBD1 | - | TRBJ1-2 | TRBV7-8 | CASSLARTGNNGYTF | TGTGCCAGCAGCTTAGCCCGGACAGGGAATAATGGCTACACCTTC